One sample yielded the 20 T cell receptor beta chains listed below, sequenced in a study of vaccination effects on CD4 cells after COVID-19. Their antigens are not known. Within the ViraFEST assay, antigen-specific CD4+ T cells underwent expansion with viral peptide pools prior to sequencing. Cells that had been cultured for 10 days were the source of isolated CD4+ T cells. None of the vaccinated had previously contracted SARS-CoV-2, and their nucleocapsid antibodies tested negative. Measured with immunoSEQ multiplex PCR; TCRdb has only the in-frame clones, and not every one. This table has 40,000 to 45,000 clones, under 70% appearing once. The sequencing used CD4+ T cells from PBMCs cultured with HCoV-OC43 spike peptides, collected before COVID-19 vaccination. Subset here: HCoV-OC43 spike overlapping peptide pool stimulation. The receptor set was obtained from a human donor who received a COVID-19 vaccine.

This clone was detected only a few times. The chain employs TRBV24-1 and TRBJ1-2; a possible D gene is TRBD1 (5 bases). Trimming pared 0 bases from V and 8 bases from J, leaving 18 bases between. CDR3 length equals 16 residues. Germline values: CDR1 KGHDR, CDR2 SFDVKD. In DNA, the CDR3 is TGTGCCACCAGTGATTTGCGGGAGAGGGGCGGAGAGGGCTACACCTTC. Protein: CATSDLRERGGEGYTF.

The CDR3 DNA follows: TGTGCCAGCTCACCGTCAGGCCCAAATAGCAATCAGCCCCAGCATTTT. Protein product: CASSPSGPNSNQPQHF. V gene TRBV18 combines with J gene TRBJ1-5, with D uncertain. This CDR3 region has 16 residues. Per the germline V gene, CDR1 is KGHSH and CDR2 is LQKENI. Trimming cost V 3 bases and J 0 bases, with 12 bases left between them.

The genes are TRBV5-1 and TRBJ1-1; perhaps TRBD1 as D (5 bases). Germline lookup yields CDR1 SGHRS and CDR2 YFSETQ. This CDR3 is built from 18 residues. Trimming left V 0 bases short and J 1 base short, with 19 bases between. In DNA form, the CDR3 reads TGCGCCAGCAGCTTGGTTGTTTCTACCTTCACAGGGAACACTGAAGCTTTCTTT. It codes for CASSLVVSTFTGNTEAFF.

The chain combines TRBV7-9 with TRBJ2-1; possibly TRBD1 or TRBD2 for D (5 bases each). Germline V CDR1 and CDR2: SEHNR, FQNEAQ (reference sequence). V was clipped by 1 base and J by 2 bases, with 9 bases between them. The CDR3 is 15 amino acids. The CDR3 DNA sequence: TGTGCCAGCAGCTTAGGGTGGGACCCCTACAATGAGCAGTTCTTC. Residues: CASSLGWDPYNEQFF.

This chain links TRBV3-1 (or the pseudogene TRBV3-2) with TRBJ1-2; D is unresolved. From germline, CDR1 is LGHDT and CDR2 YNNKEL (reference sequence). The length of the CDR3 is 14 residues. Trimming removed 0 bases at V and 8 bases at J, with 13 bases between. Here the CDR3 reads CASSQDLDLGGYTF. DNA of the CDR3: TGTGCCAGCAGCCAAGATTTAGACCTGGGCGGCTACACCTTC.

V and J are TRBV30 and TRBJ1-6, with 8 bases that match TRBD1. Germline trimming cut 1 base from V and 9 bases from J; bases unmatched to any gene: 8. CDR3 length: 15 amino acids. Germline V CDR1 and CDR2: GTSNPN, SVGIG (reference sequence). CDR3 sequence (DNA): TGTGCCTGGAGTGGGACAGGGCTAAGTGCTTCACCCCTCCACTTT. It yields the protein CAWSGTGLSASPLHF.

This clone has just a few counts. The J gene is TRBJ1-4, the V gene TRBV19; 7 nucleotides align to TRBD1. Unmatched junction bases numbered 16, after V lost 5 bases and J lost 13 bases. Germline loops: CDR1 LNHDA, CDR2 SQIVND (reference sequence). This CDR3 has 15 residues. CDR3 coding DNA: TGTGCCAGTAGTTTCCGGGACAGAGCTCTTGTCGGACTGTTTTTT. This sequence encodes CASSFRDRALVGLFF.

The chain joins TRBV4-1 to TRBJ2-1; 12 nucleotides align to TRBD2. The V and J ends lost 5 bases and 3 bases, in that order; junction bases with no gene match: 2. CDR1 is MGHRA and CDR2 is YSYEKL in the germline V gene. The CDR3 spans 15 residues. CDR3 sequence: CASSRTSGNYNEQFF. CDR3 nucleotides: TGCGCCAGCAGCAGGACTAGCGGGAACTACAATGAGCAGTTCTTC.

The chain is built from TRBV4-1 and TRBJ1-1; 9 bases agree with TRBD1. The CDR3 spans 15 residues. Trimming removed 5 bases from V and 7 bases from J; junction bases left unmatched: 11. Per germline, CDR1 MGHRA and CDR2 YSYEKL. CDR3 residues: CASSIQLQGAGEAFF. The CDR3 nucleotides are TGCGCCAGCAGCATACAATTACAGGGGGCAGGTGAAGCTTTCTTT.

V is TRBV5-1 and J is TRBJ2-1; D not resolved. The V gene's germline CDR1 is SGHRS and CDR2 YFSETQ. The length of the CDR3 is 14 residues. The V gene lost 0 bases and the J gene lost 3 bases, with 7 bases spanning the gap. The CDR3 nucleotides are TGCGCCAGCAGCTTGGAGGCAAGCTACAATGAGCAGTTCTTC. The encoded protein is CASSLEASYNEQFF.

This clone was seen only once. The chain carries TRBV6-6 and TRBJ1-4, with 8 bases matching TRBD1. CDR1 and CDR2 (germline): MNHNY, SVGAGI (reference sequence). With V trimmed by 6 bases and J by 2 bases, 20 bases remained unmatched. The CDR3 runs to 20 residues. CDR3 DNA sequence: TGTGCCAGCAGCCACAAAGTCCCGGGTCAGGGGGCGTCGACTAATGAAAAACTGTTTTTT. Its protein is CASSHKVPGQGASTNEKLFF.

In DNA, the CDR3 is TGTGCCAGTAGTTTCCGAACAGCGGCCCGGTCTGGAAACACCATATATTTT. Translated, it gives CASSFRTAARSGNTIYF. The chain carries TRBV19 and TRBJ1-3, with D hard to call. This CDR3 contains 17 residues. CDR1 and CDR2 (germline): LNHDA, SQIVND (reference sequence). Trimming cost V 5 bases and J 1 base, with 18 bases left between them.

The V and J genes are TRBV28 and TRBJ1-2, with D unclear. Trimming removed 10 bases from V and 3 bases from J, with 15 bases in between. The germline V gene encodes CDR1 MDHEN and CDR2 SYDVKM. The CDR3 totals 13 residues. The CDR3 sequence: CATFDFRDYGYTF. The CDR3 DNA sequence: TGTGCCACCTTTGACTTCCGAGACTATGGCTACACCTTC.

This chain connects TRBV7-9 to TRBJ2-6, with unresolved D. CDR3 size: 14 residues. V was trimmed by 6 bases and J by 3 bases, leaving 9 bases between them. Germline CDR1 SEHNR, CDR2 FQNEAQ (reference sequence). The CDR3: CASSLLVGANVLTF. The CDR3 nucleotides are TGTGCCAGCAGTCTACTGGTTGGGGCCAACGTCCTGACTTTC. Drawing the rest from reference TRBV7-9 and TRBJ2-6, the complete variable domain is DTGVSQNPRHKITKRGQNVTFRCDPISEHNRLYWYRQTLGQGPEFLTYFQNEAQLEKSRLLSDRFSAERPKGSFSTLEIQRTEQGDSAMYLCASSLLVGANVLTFGAGSRLTVL.

The chain uses TRBV10-2 and TRBJ2-4, with a weak D call TRBD1 (5 bases). CDR1 and CDR2 (germline): WSHSY, SAAADI. V lost 8 bases, J lost 3 bases, and 11 bases lay in between. This CDR3 is 13 amino acids long. The CDR3 DNA reads as TGCGCCAGCGGGGCTGGGGACAAAAACATTCAGTACTTC. This translates into CASGAGDKNIQYF.

This clone was found once. This chain joins TRBV19 and TRBJ2-5, with TRBD1 matching 9 bases. The CDR3 runs to 14 residues. V gave up 5 bases and J gave up 6 bases; unmatched junction bases: 7. From germline, CDR1 is LNHDA and CDR2 SQIVND (reference sequence). Here the CDR3 reads CASSSTGGRQTQYF. The CDR3 bases are TGTGCCAGTAGTTCGACAGGGGGGCGGCAGACCCAGTACTTC.

This clone has a single count. The chain uses TRBV19 and TRBJ2-3; D gene uncertain. The CDR3 has 16 amino acids. V was pared by 3 bases and J by 1 base, with 14 bases between. Germline loops: CDR1 LNHDA, CDR2 SQIVND (reference sequence). The chain's CDR3 is CASSIFPAGRTDTQYF. In DNA form, the CDR3 reads TGTGCCAGTAGTATTTTTCCGGCAGGACGCACAGATACGCAGTATTTT. The complete variable domain, with remaining parts taken from reference TRBV19 and TRBJ2-3, reads DGGITQSPKYLFRKEGQNVTLSCEQNLNHDAMYWYRQDPGQGLRLIYYSQIVNDFQKGDIAEGYSVSREKKESFPLTVTSAQKNPTAFYLCASSIFPAGRTDTQYFGPGTRLTVL.

This clone showed up just once. V and J are TRBV6-1 and TRBJ1-1; D gene ambiguous. There are 17 residues in the CDR3. Between the trimmed V and J ends, which lost 0 bases and 6 bases, there was a span of 20 bases. Germline loops: CDR1 MNHNS, CDR2 SASEGT. CDR3 sequence reads: CASSEALVRPGLAEAFF. CDR3 in DNA: TGTGCCAGCAGTGAAGCGCTAGTCAGGCCGGGCCTGGCTGAAGCTTTCTTT.

The rearrangement uses TRBV5-1 and TRBJ2-3; D is perhaps TRBD1 (5 bases). Trimming cost V 0 bases and J 6 bases, with 14 bases left between them. The germline gives CDR1 SGHRS, CDR2 YFSETQ. The length of the CDR3 is 15 residues. The CDR3 loop is CASSLEGPASDTQYF. The CDR3 nucleotides are TGCGCCAGCAGCTTGGAGGGGCCCGCCTCCGATACGCAGTATTTT.

CDR3 in amino acids: CASKPRAGTDEQYF. In DNA form, the CDR3 reads TGTGCCAGCAAACCCCGGGCAGGGACGGACGAGCAGTACTTC. The chain employs TRBV27 and TRBJ2-7; D is tentatively TRBD1 or TRBD2 (5 bases each). The CDR3 is made up of 14 amino acids. V was cut by 7 bases and J by 5 bases, with 18 bases left in between. Germline V gene sequence: CDR1 MNHEY, CDR2 SMNVEV (reference sequence).